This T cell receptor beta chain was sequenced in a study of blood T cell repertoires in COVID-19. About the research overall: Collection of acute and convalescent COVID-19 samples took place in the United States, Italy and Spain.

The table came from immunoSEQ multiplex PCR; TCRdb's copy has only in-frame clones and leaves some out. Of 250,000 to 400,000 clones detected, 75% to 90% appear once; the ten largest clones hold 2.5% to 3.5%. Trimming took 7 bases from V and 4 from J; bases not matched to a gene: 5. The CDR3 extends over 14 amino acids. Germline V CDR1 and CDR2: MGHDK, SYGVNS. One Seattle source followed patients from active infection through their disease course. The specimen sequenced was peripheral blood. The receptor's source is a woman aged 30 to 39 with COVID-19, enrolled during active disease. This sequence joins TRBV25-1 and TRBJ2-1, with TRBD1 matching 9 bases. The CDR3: CASTRTGAYNEQFF. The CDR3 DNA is TGTGCCAGCACCAGGACAGGGGCGTACAATGAGCAGTTCTTC.